The clone carrying this T cell receptor (beta chain) was detected ten times or more. The data were obtained in a study of molecular identifiers for immune sequencing clone quantification. Using its own MiXCR run on the PCR reads, TCRdb lists one record per CDR3 protein. This sample carries approximately 550,000 distinct CDR3 sequences, around 25% of them seen once, and the ten largest clones take 0.7% to 0.9%. CDR1 is SEHNR and CDR2 is FQNEAQ in the germline V gene (reference sequence). V was pared by 6 bases and J by 5 bases, with 20 bases between. The CDR3 spans 15 residues. The chain has TRBV7-9 and TRBJ2-7; TRBD1 is a possible D gene (5 bases). Sequenced sample: naive CD8+ T cells from blood, with Jurkat cell RNA spiked in. The subset denotes: FACS-sorted CD8+CD4-CCR7+CD45RA+ naive T cells. The receptor was isolated from a human donor in good health. Some libraries in this study had Jurkat cell RNA spiked in. CDR3 coding DNA: TGTGCCAGCAGTCACGACAGCCTCCACCCGGACGAGCAGTACTTC. It codes for CASSHDSLHPDEQYF.